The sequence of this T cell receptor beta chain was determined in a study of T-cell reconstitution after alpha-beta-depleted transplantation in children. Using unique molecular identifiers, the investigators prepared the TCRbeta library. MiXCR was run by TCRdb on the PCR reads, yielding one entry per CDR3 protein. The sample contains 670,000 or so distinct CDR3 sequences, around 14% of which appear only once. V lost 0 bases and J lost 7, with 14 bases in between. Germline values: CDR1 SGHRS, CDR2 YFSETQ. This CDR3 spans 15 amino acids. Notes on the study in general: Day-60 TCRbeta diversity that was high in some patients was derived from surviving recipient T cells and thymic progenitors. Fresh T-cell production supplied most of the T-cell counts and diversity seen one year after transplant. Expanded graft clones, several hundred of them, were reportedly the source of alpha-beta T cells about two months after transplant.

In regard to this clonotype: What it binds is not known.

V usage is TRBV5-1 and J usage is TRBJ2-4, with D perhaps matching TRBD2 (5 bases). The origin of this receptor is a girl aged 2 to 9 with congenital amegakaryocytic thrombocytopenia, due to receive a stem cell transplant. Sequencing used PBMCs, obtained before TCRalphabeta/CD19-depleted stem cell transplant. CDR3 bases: TGCGCCAGCAGCTTGGTTGCGGGTGGAATTAACATTCAGTACTTC. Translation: CASSLVAGGINIQYF. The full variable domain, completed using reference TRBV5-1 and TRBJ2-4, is KAGVTQTPRYLIKTRGQQVTLSCSPISGHRSVSWYQQTPGQGLQFLFEYFSETQRNKGNFPGRFSGRQFSNSRSEMNVSTLELGDSALYLCASSLVAGGINIQYFGAGTRLSVL.